This record concerns one T cell receptor (beta chain) sequence. The antigen it binds to is not known. No much larger clonotype is one base removed from it; base qualities were not supplied. The data were obtained in a study of shared clonotypes between healthy human individuals (dated by TCRdb to 2020 to 2021). Regarding the research as a whole: A couple of women and a few men aged 18 to 49 years were included in the cohort. To estimate repertoire size and how much clonotype sharing occurs between individuals, the study deeply sequenced the blood TCR repertoires of roughly 5 healthy adults. Leukapheresis yielded between about 0.85 and 9 billion PBMCs per donor. To increase sequencing depth and limit assay-specific biases, TCR repertoire library preparation and sequencing were carried out by different laboratories using diverse techniques.

The donors were healthy, HIV-negative adults who had no recently reported acute infections or vaccinations. Every donor was a Caucasian adult residing in Nashville, Tennessee, USA. In the unsorted samples, 90 million or so PBMCs were counted, and genomic DNA was extracted using the QIAamp DNA Blood Mini kit. After blood collection by leukapheresis, PBMCs were isolated using Ficoll-Histopaque density gradient centrifugation and then cryopreserved in the vapor phase of liquid nitrogen. Using the deep immunoSEQ assay, TCR CDR3 regions were amplified from genomic DNA by multiplex PCR. For each cell subset, the extracted genomic DNA was distributed evenly across all wells of several immunoSEQ 96-well plates, and each plate served as one replicate. For unsorted PBMC, each replicate PCR was loaded with approximately 320 ng genomic DNA, equivalent to tens of thousands of T cell genomes. Ten immunoSEQ deep assay plates were used to sequence the unsorted PBMC genomic DNA. Purified libraries were quantified with a Qubit 3.0 fluorometer, sized on a Bioanalyzer 2100, and re-quantified with the KAPA Library Quantification kit. A separate single-read 150-cycle Illumina NextSeq 550 flow cell was used to sequence each immunoSEQ 96-well plate. In the paper's pipeline: Because only junctional sequences without quality scores were contained in the immunoSEQ output, filtering matching that applied to full-length reads could not be performed. Sequences were annotated with PyIR, a Python wrapper for IgBLAST v1.9, using IMGT germline references to assign V/J genes and CDR3. Reads were removed for weak V/J assignments (E-value above 1e-6), missing CDR3, stop codons, out-of-frame junctions, or ambiguous translated residues. A V3J clonotype was defined by an identical inferred V gene, J gene, and CDR3 amino acid sequence. Percentage overlap between repertoires was computed as shared unique clonotypes divided by the size of the smaller repertoire. RTK rarefaction, the Chao1 estimator, and Recon v2.1 estimates of unobserved clonotypes were used to assess repertoire richness. The source is immuneACCESS, and TCRdb retained only in-frame sequences with V and J called. Part of the clones is not carried over; for the studies checked, unresolved V genes explain less than half of this, and the remainder is unexplained. That table supplies the V and J calls and clone size; D and trimming were determined from the DNA. The table for this sample lists around 440,000 clones; approximately 71% of them were counted only once. The ten largest make up around 12% of the sample.

Overall study outcomes, separate from this receptor: Pairwise subsampling indicated that sequencing depth was expected to affect the degree of clonotype sharing among donors. Because the study included only a small number of donors, the genetic and exposure-history diversity represented was limited. Sampling was restricted to blood, and TCR repertoires in tissues likely differ from the TCR repertoires found in blood.

Sequencing was performed on PBMCs. The sequence was collected from a woman aged 40 to 50 in good health. Some clones in this sample may be carry-over from other donors' samples.

Read as DNA, the sequence is TGTGCCAGCAGCTCCAGGCCCCGGAACACCGGGGAGCTGTTTTTT. Its protein product is CASSSRPRNTGELFF. The chain was built from TRBV7-9 and TRBJ2-2; the D gene assignment is ambiguous. The germline ends are 10 bases apart after V is trimmed by 4 bases and J by 1 base. The germline V gene (reference sequence) sets CDR1 to SEHNR and CDR2 to FQNEAQ. Including cysteine and phenylalanine, the CDR3 has 15 amino acids. Kept here is only the CDR3 DNA, which spans 45 bases and is read in frame from base 1. The variable domain in full, with residues beyond the CDR3 obtained from the reference TRBV7-9 and TRBJ2-2 genes, is DTGVSQNPRHKITKRGQNVTFRCDPISEHNRLYWYRQTLGQGPEFLTYFQNEAQLEKSRLLSDRFSAERPKGSFSTLEIQRTEQGDSAMYLCASSSRPRNTGELFFGEGSRLTVL.